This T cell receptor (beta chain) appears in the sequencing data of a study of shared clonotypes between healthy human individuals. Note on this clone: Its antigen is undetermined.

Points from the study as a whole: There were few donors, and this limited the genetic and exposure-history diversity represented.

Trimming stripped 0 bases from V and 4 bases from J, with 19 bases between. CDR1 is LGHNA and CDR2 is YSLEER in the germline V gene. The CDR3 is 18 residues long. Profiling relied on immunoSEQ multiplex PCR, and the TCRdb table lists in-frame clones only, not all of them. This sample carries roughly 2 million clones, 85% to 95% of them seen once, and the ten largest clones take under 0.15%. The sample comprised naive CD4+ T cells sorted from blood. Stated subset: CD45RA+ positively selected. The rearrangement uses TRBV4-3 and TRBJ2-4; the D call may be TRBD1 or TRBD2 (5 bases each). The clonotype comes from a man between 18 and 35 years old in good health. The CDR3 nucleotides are TGCGCCAGCAGCCAAGATGAGACGAACCGGGACGGAAAAAACATTCAGTACTTC. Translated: CASSQDETNRDGKNIQYF.